This passage covers 32 T cell receptor delta chains from one sample sequenced in a study of gamma-delta T cells after stem cell transplantation. TCRdb repeated clone calling on the RT-PCR reads with CATT. The sample includes around 1,600 delta-chain clones, 5.1% of them seen just once. Sequencing was performed on gamma-delta T cells. The source is a human donor. It is not recorded whose cells these are; they may come from a transplant donor.

Of note for this clone: The TCRdb protein comes from a much larger clone and disagrees with this DNA's translation at residue 7, likely due to a read error; the protein given here is derived from the DNA. The V and J genes are TRDV2 and TRDJ1; D unresolved. Here the J gene came from matching the DNA to germline, since TCRdb omits it. CDR3 length: 16 amino acids. V was pared by 0 bases and J by 0 bases, with 13 bases between. Germline V CDR1 and CDR2: GEAIGNYY, EKD. This chain's CDR3 is CACDTVVTPYTDKLIF. The DNA for the CDR3 is TGTGCCTGTGACACCGTTGTGACCCCGTACACCGATAAACTCATCTTT.

On this clone itself: One base separates it from a far larger clone, so it is likely a read error. The sample contains more than one DNA sequence encoding this CDR3. The V and J genes are TRDV2 and TRDJ3, with D unclear. The germline V and J ends were trimmed by 3 bases and 0 bases, with 14 bases remaining between them. This CDR3 has 18 amino acids. In germline, CDR1 is GEAIGNYY, CDR2 EKD. CDR3 DNA: TGTGCCTGTGACTCCATCTCATTCAGCTCCTGGGACACCCGACAGATGTTTTTC. Protein sequence: CACDSISFSSWDTRQMFF.

This clone was observed a handful of times. A much bigger clone sits one base away, suggesting this may be a read error. At the DNA level, this CDR3 is encoded by other sequences in the same sample as well. The V and J genes are TRDV2 and TRDJ3, with 9 bases matching TRDD3. Germline V gene data show CDR1 as GEAIGNYY and CDR2 as EKD. V lost 1 base, J lost 0 bases, and 12 bases stayed unmatched. CDR3 length equals 21 residues. CDR3 sequence reads: CACDTVLGDRTLSWDTRQMFF. The CDR3 nucleotides read TGTGCCTGTGACACGGTACTGGGGGACAGGACGCTCTCCTGGGACACCCGACAGATGTTTTTC.

As to this clone: The protein that TCRdb holds for this DNA derives from a much larger clone and differs from the translated DNA at residue 14, which likely indicates a read error; the protein shown here is translated from the DNA. The assigned J gene is TRDJ1, but the V gene is uncalled; no check of the table's D call, TRDD3, against the DNA was made. The CDR3 consists of 19 residues. The CDR3 region has the DNA TGTGCCTGTGACACCGTTTCCTTGGGGGATCGATTACCCGCCGATAAACTCATCTTT. It codes for CACDTVSLGDRLPADKLIF.

This clone was seen a handful of times. A read error likely explains this, since a far larger clone differs by one base. There is no V gene call, and the J gene is TRDJ3; the table's D call of TRDD3 was not tested on the DNA. CDR3 length equals 20 residues. The CDR3 sequence: CACDPATGDVRSWDTRQMFF. For the CDR3, the DNA is TGTGCCTGTGACCCCGCCACTGGGGACGTCCGCTCCTGGGACACCCGCCAGATGTTTTTC.

As concerns this clone: A far larger clone is just one base off, so this is likely a read error. Other nucleotide sequences in the sample specify the same CDR3. This chain connects TRDV2 to TRDJ1; tentative D call: TRDD3 (6 bases). There are 19 residues in the CDR3. V gave up 0 bases and J gave up 1 base, with 23 bases separating them. CDR1 is GEAIGNYY and CDR2 is EKD in the germline V gene. CDR3 region: CACDTVSLGDRLPTDKLIF. The DNA for the CDR3 is TGTGCCTGTGACACCGTTTCCTTAGGGGATCGATTACCCACCGATAAACTCATCTTT.

Comment on this clone: The protein held in TCRdb is that of a much larger clone and does not match this DNA's translation at residue 3, likely because of a read error; the protein shown is translated from the DNA. This sequence joins TRDV2 and TRDJ1, with 10 bases matching TRDD3. Per the germline V gene, CDR1 is GEAIGNYY and CDR2 is EKD. The CDR3 length is 17 residues. CDR3 in amino acids: CAYDTLGTGGYTDKLIF. Written as DNA, the CDR3 is TGTGCCTATGACACTCTCGGAACTGGGGGATACACCGATAAACTCATCTTT.

As regards this clone: It is likely a read error: a sequence one base away is far more abundant. Other nucleotide sequences from this sample produce the same CDR3. The chain has TRDV2 and TRDJ1, with 8 bases fitting TRDD3. This CDR3 spans 17 amino acids. Germline V CDR1 and CDR2: GEAIGNYY, EKD. V lost 3 bases to trimming and J lost 0 bases; unmatched junction nucleotides: 11. The CDR3 sequence is CACDPLGGGSYTDKLIF. The CDR3 nucleotides are TGTGCCTGTGACCCCCTCGGTGGGGGATCATACACCGATAAACTCATCTTT.

This clone was found a few times. A far larger clone differs by one base, so this is likely a read error. Other DNA sequences in the same sample also yield this CDR3. The chain joins TRDV2 to TRDJ1, with 7 bases fitting TRDD3. This CDR3 is 21 amino acids long. The germline V gene encodes CDR1 GEAIGNYY and CDR2 EKD. As DNA, the CDR3 is TGTGCCTGTGACGCCATCTCTGGCGGTGTACTGGGGTTTTCGTACACCGATAAGCTCATCTTT. Amino acids: CACDAISGGVLGFSYTDKLIF.

This clone came up a few times. This is likely an artifact of a read error, given a far larger clone one base away. This specimen includes other DNA sequences encoding the same CDR3. This chain connects TRDV2 to TRDJ1; 10 bases are shared with TRDD3. CDR3 size: 16 residues. Germline values: CDR1 GEAIGNYY, CDR2 EKD. CDR3: CACDGLGDWVVDKLIF. CDR3 nucleotides: TGTGCCTGTGACGGACTGGGGGATTGGGTCGTCGATAAGCTCATCTTT.

A few counts support this clone. This could be a read error, since a much larger clone is one nucleotide away. Other DNA sequences within the sample encode an identical CDR3. V is TRDV2 and J is TRDJ1; 7 bases align to TRDD3. This CDR3 spans 15 amino acids. Germline V gene data show CDR1 as GEAIGNYY and CDR2 as EKD. CDR3 protein: CACDTLGVYTDKLIF. The CDR3, as DNA: TGTGCCTGTGACACCCTGGGGGTTTACACCGATAAGCTCATCTTT.

This clone ranks as medium-sized. A single base is all that separates this from a far larger clone, so a read error is likely. The chain couples TRDV2 to TRDJ1; 10 nucleotides agree with TRDD3. TCRdb lists no J gene, so it was determined here by aligning the DNA to germline. V lost 1 base and J lost 0; bases outside the gene matches: 7. Looked up from germline, CDR1 is GEAIGNYY and CDR2 is EKD. This CDR3 region has 17 residues. CDR3 region: CACDTGGGYADTDKLIF. For the CDR3, the DNA is TGTGCCTGTGACACTGGCGGGGGATACGCGGACACCGATAAACTCATCTTT.

This clone was seen more than once but under ten times. With a far larger clone one base away, a read error is the likely cause. Distinct nucleotide sequences in the sample also encode this CDR3. CDR3 loop: CACDPLGGGSYTDKLIF. The CDR3 coding sequence is TGTGCCTGTGACCCCCTTGGTGGGGGATCATACACCGATAAACTCATCTTC. V is TRDV2 and J is TRDJ1; 8 positions agree with TRDD3. The V gene's germline CDR1 is GEAIGNYY and CDR2 EKD. This CDR3 is 17 amino acids long.

This clone was seen a handful of times. The protein that TCRdb holds for this DNA derives from a much larger clone and differs from the translated DNA at residue 8, which likely indicates a read error; the protein shown here is translated from the DNA. V is TRDV2 and J is TRDJ3; D gene unclear. The germline CDR1 and CDR2 sequences are GEAIGNYY and EKD. V lost 0 bases and J 0 bases, leaving 11 bases between the germline ends. The CDR3 runs 18 residues. The CDR3 loop is CACDTGGVYSWDTRQMFF. Written as DNA, the CDR3 is TGTGCCTGTGACACCGGAGGGGTGTACTCCTGGGACACCCGACAGATGTTTTTC.

This clone was observed a handful of times. The TCRdb record carries a much larger clone's protein, which differs from this DNA's translation at residue 11; a read error is the likely cause, and the protein listed here is the DNA translation. The genes are TRDV2 and TRDJ1; 10 nucleotides agree with TRDD3. Germline trimming cut 1 base from V and 0 bases from J; bases unmatched to any gene: 10. Germline CDR1 reads GEAIGNYY; CDR2 reads EKD. CDR3 length: 18 amino acids. As DNA, the CDR3 is TGTGCCTGTGACACGCTCAGTACTGGGGGATGCCACACCGATAAACTCATCTTT. This codes for CACDTLSTGGCHTDKLIF.

As to this clone: TCRdb's protein, taken from a much larger clone, differs from this DNA's translation at residues 4 and 10, likely owing to a read error; the protein displayed comes from the DNA. The chain combines TRDV2 with TRDJ3; 9 bases agree with TRDD3. Losses at the gene ends were 4 bases for V and 2 bases for J; bases not matched to a gene: 17. The germline gives CDR1 GEAIGNYY, CDR2 EKD. There are 21 residues in the CDR3. CDR3 region: CACEKLGDTKPEPWDTRQMFF. In DNA form, the CDR3 reads TGTGCCTGTGAGAAACTGGGGGACACCAAACCGGAGCCCTGGGACACCCGACAGATGTTTTTC.

This clone came up a few times. It is likely a read error: a sequence one base away is far more abundant. The identical CDR3 is also encoded by other nucleotide sequences in the sample. The rearrangement uses TRDV2 and TRDJ1, with 7 positions matching TRDD3. V was pared by 3 bases and J by 0 bases, with 15 bases of the junction left unmatched. The CDR3 covers 18 residues. Germline V gene lookup returns CDR1 GEAIGNYY and CDR2 EKD. The CDR3 is CACDPLGTAKKDTDKLIF. CDR3 nucleotide sequence: TGTGCCTGTGACCCACTGGGGACCGCCAAAAAGGACACCGATAAACTCATCTTT.

A note on this clone: This DNA's translation and the protein TCRdb lists, from a much larger clone, do not match at residue 13, likely due to a read error; the protein shown is translated from the DNA. This sequence joins TRDV2 and TRDJ1; 10 bases line up with TRDD3. Here the J gene came from matching the DNA to germline, since TCRdb omits it. CDR1 is GEAIGNYY, CDR2 EKD, per germline. The length of the CDR3 is 17 residues. Here the CDR3 DNA reads TGTGCCTGTGACACTGTCGGGGGATACGCGGACACCGAAAAACTCATCTTT. Translating it yields CACDTVGGYADTEKLIF.

By share, this clone ranks as large (0.1 to 1%). The sample holds other DNA sequences that translate to the same CDR3. This chain joins TRDV2 and TRDJ1; D remains unclear. This CDR3 is 17 amino acids long. Germline V CDR1 and CDR2: GEAIGNYY, EKD. V lost 1 base and J lost 0, with 17 bases in between. CDR3 in amino acids: CACDTVASERYTDKLIF. CDR3 DNA: TGTGCCTGTGACACGGTCGCTTCGGAAAGGTACACCGATAAACTCATCTTT.

This clone was seen a few times. A far bigger clonotype differs at one base, so this is likely a read error. Different DNA sequences within this sample yield the same CDR3. The chain carries TRDV2 and TRDJ1; D not resolved. Looked up from germline, CDR1 is GEAIGNYY and CDR2 is EKD. There are 18 residues in the CDR3. CDR3 DNA sequence: TGTGCTTGTGACAGGGTCGGGGCTATAAGGGAGTACACCGATAAACTCATCTTT. It specifies CACDRVGAIREYTDKLIF.

This clone was counted a few times. The TCRdb record carries a much larger clone's protein, which differs from this DNA's translation at residue 3; a read error is the likely cause, and the protein listed here is the DNA translation. DNA of the CDR3: TGTGCCCGTTTCTCGATATTACTGGGGGATACCGAATCGTACACCGATAAACTCATCTTT. The encoded protein is CARFSILLGDTESYTDKLIF. The rearrangement joins TRDV2 to TRDJ1; the match to TRDD3 covers 12 bases. With V trimmed by 9 bases and J by 0 bases, 22 bases remained unmatched. Germline values: CDR1 GEAIGNYY, CDR2 EKD. This CDR3 comprises 20 residues.

This clone was picked up a small number of times. A far larger clone is one nucleotide away, so this likely arose from a read error. Other DNA sequences in this sample translate to the same CDR3. The chain recombines TRDV2 with TRDJ1; 11 nucleotides match TRDD3. CDR3 size: 17 residues. CDR1 GEAIGNYY and CDR2 EKD come from the germline V gene. V was clipped by 1 base and J by 0 bases; unmatched bases: 6. For the CDR3, the DNA is TGTGCCTGTGACACTGTTGGGGGATACGCGGACACCGATAAACTCATCTTT. As protein: CACDTVGGYADTDKLIF.

The rearrangement links TRDV2 to TRDJ1; perhaps TRDD3 as D (6 bases). Germline matching of the DNA provided the J gene here, since TCRdb leaves it blank. This CDR3 spans 20 amino acids. V was pared by 3 bases and J by 3 bases, with 31 bases between. Germline V gives CDR1 GEAIGNYY, CDR2 EKD. CDR3 nucleotide sequence: TGTGCCTGTGACCGCAGTACTACGTCAATGGTGGATACAGGGGCCGATAAACTCATCTTT. This translates into CACDRSTTSMVDTGADKLIF.

By share of the sample, this clone is medium-sized. This likely stems from a read error, as it lies one base from a far larger clone. DNA for the CDR3: TGTGCCTGTGATAGCCTTCAAACTGGGGGATACGCTACCGATAAACTCATCTTT. As protein: CACDSLQTGGYATDKLIF. The V call is TRDV2, the J call TRDJ1; 13 positions agree with TRDD3. In the absence of a J gene in TCRdb, the DNA was matched to germline to assign it here. The germline V gene encodes CDR1 GEAIGNYY and CDR2 EKD. With 4 bases clipped from V and 2 bases from J, the junction kept 12 bases outside the gene matches. CDR3 length equals 18 residues.

This clone was seen only a few times. The protein recorded in TCRdb matches a much larger clone and deviates from this DNA's translation at residue 7, suggesting a read error; the protein here is obtained by translating the DNA. J is TRDJ1 and V is TRDV2, with 10 nucleotides matching TRDD3. TCRdb records no J gene; here it was assigned by comparing the DNA to germline. V was clipped by 3 bases and J by 0 bases; unmatched bases: 12. Germline loops: CDR1 GEAIGNYY, CDR2 EKD. The CDR3 totals 18 residues. CDR3 region: CACDALRGDTPYTDKLIF. CDR3 coding DNA: TGTGCCTGTGACGCCTTACGGGGGGATACGCCATACACCGATAAACTCATCTTT.

A remark on this clone: It is unclear where the CDR3 begins or ends on the DNA, so no DNA is shown, and the CDR3 is as TCRdb lists it. The V gene was left uncalled, and the J gene is TRDJ1; TRDD3, as called in the table, went unchecked against the DNA. The CDR3 adds up to 20 amino acids, both ends counted. CDR3 protein: CACDTVHTGYVCSVYDKLIF.

This clone turned up a few times. V gene TRDV1 combines with J gene TRDJ1, with 7 nucleotides matching TRDD3. CDR1 TSWWSYY and CDR2 QGS come from the germline V gene. Trimming cost V 0 bases and J 2 bases; bases outside gene matches: 24. The CDR3 is made up of 22 amino acids. The CDR3 protein is CALGELIASAEVTGDFTDKLIF. CDR3 bases: TGTGCTCTTGGGGAACTTATCGCTTCCGCGGAGGTTACTGGGGACTTTACCGATAAACTCATCTTT.

The chain joins TRDV2 to TRDJ1; no clear D gene. The J gene, missing from TCRdb, was assigned here through DNA to germline matching. V lost 2 bases, J lost 0 bases, and 21 bases lay in between. This CDR3 has 18 amino acids. Germline V CDR1 and CDR2: GEAIGNYY, EKD. This CDR3 is CACDNMRAERRYTDKLIF. The CDR3 bases are TGTGCCTGTGACAATATGAGGGCGGAGCGTCGGTACACCGATAAACTCATCTTT.

This sequence joins TRDV2 and TRDJ1; TRDD3 matches 7 bases. As TCRdb names no J gene, one was assigned here on the basis of a DNA match to germline. Losses at the gene ends were 3 bases for V and 0 bases for J; bases not matched to a gene: 21. This CDR3 has 20 amino acids. Germline V gene sequence: CDR1 GEAIGNYY, CDR2 EKD. This CDR3 reads CACDPLHSVDTGCDTDKLIF. CDR3 bases: TGTGCCTGTGACCCGCTGCATTCGGTGGATACGGGGTGCGACACCGATAAACTCATCTTT.

A word on this clone: A read error may explain this, as a much larger clone is one base away. The chain combines TRDV2 with TRDJ1; TRDD3 aligns across 12 bases. J gave up 3 bases and V 0 bases, and 7 bases lay outside the gene matches. Germline CDR1 reads GEAIGNYY; CDR2 reads EKD. This CDR3 has 17 amino acids. The CDR3: CACDTVISGGYADKLIF. The DNA for the CDR3 is TGTGCCTGTGACACCGTTATTTCTGGGGGATACGCCGATAAACTCATCTTT.

Remarks on this clone: TCRdb assigns this DNA the protein of a much larger clone, which departs from its translation at residue 15; this likely reflects a read error, and the protein shown comes from translating the DNA. V gene TRDV2 combines with J gene TRDJ1; 12 bases fit TRDD3. The CDR3 spans 16 residues. Germline V gene data show CDR1 as GEAIGNYY and CDR2 as EKD. The CDR3 region is CACDTLLGDTTDKLTF. The CDR3 bases are TGTGCCTGTGACACCCTACTGGGGGATACAACCGATAAACTCACCTTT.

This CDR3 reads CACDSLPAPLKDELIF. The CDR3 nucleotides read TGTGCCTGTGACTCTCTGCCTGCGCCTTTGAAGGACGAACTCATCTTT. The J segment is TRDJ1; no V gene was assigned. The CDR3 spans 16 residues.